One sample yielded the 20 T cell receptor beta chains listed below, sequenced in a study of cytomegalovirus exposure and HLA in healthy donors. Both 60 Vbeta primers and 13 Jbeta primers went into the PCR. This table comes from immunoSEQ multiplex PCR, and its TCRdb copy is limited to in-frame clones, with some not included. The data show 100,000 to 150,000 clones, around 78% seen once. The sequenced sample consisted of PBMCs. These receptors all stem from a man in his fifties in good health and CMV-seronegative.

The V gene is TRBV6-1, the J gene TRBJ2-7, with a tentative D call TRBD2 (6 bases). Germline assignment: CDR1 MNHNS and CDR2 SASEGT. Trimming took off 4 bases at V and 3 bases at J, with 10 bases between the two ends. The CDR3 runs to 13 residues. CDR3 residues: CASSGGVNYEQYV. The CDR3 coding sequence is TGTGCCAGCAGTGGGGGGGTGAACTACGAGCAGTACGTC.

V and J are TRBV5-5 and TRBJ2-4, with a tentative D call TRBD1 (6 bases). This CDR3 spans 16 amino acids. CDR1 and CDR2 (germline): SGHKS, YYEKEE (reference sequence). Trimming left V 1 base short and J 1 base short, with 12 bases between. DNA of the CDR3: TGTGCCAGCAGCTTGAGCTGGGGGCCGGCCAAAAACATTCAGTACTTC. Protein: CASSLSWGPAKNIQYF.

V usage is TRBV6-5 and J usage is TRBJ2-3; 10 bases are a match to TRBD2. J lost 6 bases, V lost 2 bases, and 2 bases had no gene match. CDR3 length equals 14 residues. In germline, CDR1 is MNHEY, CDR2 SVGAGI. In DNA, the CDR3 is TGTGCCAGCAGTTACGGAGCGGGGGGGGATACGCAGTATTTT. Its translation: CASSYGAGGDTQYF.

This clone was counted only a few times. The chain recombines TRBV7-2 with TRBJ1-2; TRBD1 matches 8 bases. CDR1 is SGHTA and CDR2 is FQGNSA in the germline V gene. The CDR3 runs 13 residues. Trimming removed 7 bases from V and 8 bases from J; junction bases left unmatched: 9. CDR3 in amino acids: CASTTQGVTGYTF. CDR3 bases: TGTGCCAGCACCACACAGGGGGTGACGGGCTACACCTTC.

The chain links TRBV16 to TRBJ1-6; weak D call: TRBD1 (5 bases). Between the trimmed V and J ends, which lost 0 bases and 9 bases, there was a span of 12 bases. There are 15 residues in the CDR3. Germline V lookup: CDR1 KGHSY, CDR2 FQNENV. The CDR3 bases are TGTGCCAGCAGCCAATCAAGGGGTGTAGGTTCACCCCTCCACTTT. It specifies CASSQSRGVGSPLHF.

The V gene is TRBV11-1, the J gene TRBJ1-1; a possible D gene is TRBD1 (5 bases). The V gene lost 1 base and the J gene lost 4 bases, with 10 bases spanning the gap. Germline CDR1 SGHAT, CDR2 FQDESV (reference sequence). The CDR3 has 14 residues. CDR3 sequence: CASSLEGVATEAFF. The CDR3 DNA sequence: TGTGCCAGCAGCTTAGAAGGGGTGGCCACTGAAGCTTTCTTT.

The V and J genes are TRBV6-5 and TRBJ1-1, with 9 bases that match TRBD1. V dropped 4 bases and J dropped 6; count of bases not matched to a gene: 6. The CDR3 consists of 14 residues. From germline, CDR1 is MNHEY and CDR2 SVGAGI. CDR3 in DNA: TGTGCCAGCAGTTCCCGGGACAGGGACCCTGAAGCTTTCTTT. Translation: CASSSRDRDPEAFF.

The chain has TRBV6-5 and TRBJ2-3, with 7 bases aligning to TRBD2. Germline lookup yields CDR1 MNHEY and CDR2 SVGAGI. There are 15 residues in the CDR3. J was trimmed by 0 bases and V by 2 bases; bases with no gene match: 2. This chain's CDR3 is CASSYGGGSTDTQYF. CDR3 nucleotides: TGTGCCAGCAGTTACGGGGGAGGGAGCACAGATACGCAGTATTTT.

The chain employs TRBV5-4 and TRBJ2-2, with D perhaps TRBD2 (7 bases). This CDR3 contains 16 residues. The V end was cut by 4 bases, the J end by 0 bases, with 13 bases between. From germline, CDR1 is SGHNT and CDR2 YYREEE (reference sequence). CDR3 residues: CASSPRGATNTGELFF. The CDR3 bases are TGTGCCAGCAGCCCACGGGGGGCGACGAACACCGGGGAGCTGTTTTTT.

The V call is TRBV6-5, the J call TRBJ1-1, with 8 bases fitting TRBD1. Trimming removed 6 bases from V and 10 bases from J; junction bases left unmatched: 4. The germline V gene encodes CDR1 MNHEY and CDR2 SVGAGI. This CDR3 contains 11 residues. This CDR3 is CASRGQGGAFF. The DNA of the CDR3 is TGTGCCAGCAGAGGACAGGGAGGAGCTTTCTTT.

The chain links TRBV5-4 to TRBJ1-1; the D is unclear. V was clipped by 0 bases and J by 3 bases, with 12 bases between them. The CDR3 totals 15 residues. Germline V lookup: CDR1 SGHNT, CDR2 YYREEE (reference sequence). The CDR3 is CASSLGGGKDTEAFF. In DNA, the CDR3 is TGTGCCAGCAGCTTGGGGGGAGGGAAGGACACTGAAGCTTTCTTT.

In this sample, this clone turned up once. The chain uses TRBV18 and TRBJ1-1, with no clear D. CDR3 size: 14 residues. Trimming left V 4 bases short and J 5 bases short, with 14 bases between. Per the germline V gene, CDR1 is KGHSH and CDR2 is LQKENI. CDR3 in DNA: TGTGCCAGCTCACTCTATGGAGGGTTGACTGAAGCTTTCTTT. Translated: CASSLYGGLTEAFF.

J is TRBJ1-3 and V is TRBV27, with D perhaps TRBD1 (5 bases). Trimming removed 0 bases from V and 2 bases from J, with 8 bases in between. The CDR3 has 15 amino acids. CDR1 and CDR2 (germline): MNHEY, SMNVEV (reference sequence). The CDR3 is CASSLSGRAGNTIYF. In DNA form, the CDR3 reads TGTGCCAGCAGTTTATCGGGCAGGGCTGGAAACACCATATATTTT.

This clone was seen a few times. The rearrangement joins TRBV2 to TRBJ2-7; TRBD1 matches 8 bases. V lost 7 bases and J lost 6; bases outside the gene matches: 11. The V gene's germline CDR1 is SNHLY and CDR2 FYNNEI. The CDR3 contains 14 residues. Written as DNA, the CDR3 is TGTGCCAGCACCGAGGACAGGGCTACTTTCGAGCAGTACGTC. Its protein product is CASTEDRATFEQYV.

With respect to this clone: The junction departs from germline at one end; a sequencing error may be responsible. V and J are TRBV7-3 and TRBJ2-1; 7 bases are a match to TRBD1. The length of the CDR3 is 17 residues. Germline V gene sequence: CDR1 SGHTA, CDR2 FQGTGA. CDR3 DNA sequence: TGTTCCAGCAGCTCCCTGGGGACAGCCTCGTCCTACAATGAGCAGTTCTTC. Protein sequence: CSSSSLGTASSYNEQFF.

The chain employs TRBV5-4 and TRBJ2-5; D is unresolved. This CDR3 contains 14 residues. Germline V CDR1 and CDR2: SGHNT, YYREEE (reference sequence). V was pared by 4 bases and J by 7 bases, with 17 bases between. CDR3: CASSIDNSAGTQYF. The CDR3, as DNA: TGTGCCAGCAGCATTGACAACTCCGCTGGGACCCAGTACTTC.

The V call is TRBV19, the J call TRBJ2-3; D is possibly TRBD1 (5 bases). V was clipped by 3 bases and J by 6 bases, with 13 bases between them. The germline V gene has CDR1 LNHDA and CDR2 SQIVND (reference sequence). The CDR3 totals 14 residues. The CDR3 DNA reads TGTGCCAGTAGTATCCTCAGGGTCGGCGATACGCAGTATTTT. It yields the protein CASSILRVGDTQYF.

Only a few counts were recorded for this clone. The chain combines TRBV19 with TRBJ1-1; a weak D match, TRBD1 (6 bases). CDR1 and CDR2 from the germline V gene are LNHDA and SQIVND (reference sequence). The CDR3 is made up of 12 amino acids. V lost 6 bases to trimming and J lost 8 bases, with 13 bases between them. The CDR3 sequence is CASSAPGQEAFF. In DNA, the CDR3 is TGTGCCAGTAGCGCGCCGGGACAAGAAGCTTTCTTT.

The chain is built from TRBV6-1 and TRBJ2-3; D is perhaps TRBD2 (6 bases). Trimming left V 0 bases short and J 13 bases short, with 29 bases between. Germline lookup yields CDR1 MNHNS and CDR2 SASEGT. CDR3 length: 18 residues. The CDR3: CASSEAFQGLKYEPPKYF. CDR3 coding DNA: TGTGCCAGCAGTGAAGCGTTTCAGGGACTCAAGTATGAACCGCCTAAGTATTTT.

The chain is built from TRBV5-1 and TRBJ2-1; TRBD2 is a possible D gene (6 bases). CDR1 and CDR2 from the germline V gene are SGHRS and YFSETQ. The germline V and J ends were trimmed by 4 bases and 6 bases, with 17 bases remaining between them. This CDR3 spans 15 amino acids. The CDR3 protein is CASSPSGLGANEQFF. As DNA, the CDR3 is TGCGCCAGCAGCCCATCGGGACTCGGGGCCAATGAGCAGTTCTTC.